The source of this T cell receptor (beta chain) is a study of blood T cells in healthy people across ages. Sample-barcoded 5' priming and a J-beta primer mix drove a second PCR of roughly 7 to 11 cycles. From the 5' RACE reads, TCRdb called clonotypes with MiXCR, one entry per CDR3 protein. The sample has about 800,000 distinct CDR3 sequences, around 25% seen once; the top ten hold under 4.5%. V lost 3 bases to trimming and J lost 5 bases, with 13 bases between them. The CDR3 spans 14 residues. Germline V lookup: CDR1 MNHNS, CDR2 SASEGT. The data also belong to a second study, concerning T cells of mothers and their children.

J is TRBJ2-5 and V is TRBV6-1; tentatively, D is TRBD1 (6 bases). This receptor was obtained from a boy younger than 18 in good health. Sequenced: blood. The CDR3 spells CASSDETGFETQYF. The DNA of the CDR3 is TGTGCCAGCAGTGACGAAACAGGGTTTGAGACCCAGTACTTC.